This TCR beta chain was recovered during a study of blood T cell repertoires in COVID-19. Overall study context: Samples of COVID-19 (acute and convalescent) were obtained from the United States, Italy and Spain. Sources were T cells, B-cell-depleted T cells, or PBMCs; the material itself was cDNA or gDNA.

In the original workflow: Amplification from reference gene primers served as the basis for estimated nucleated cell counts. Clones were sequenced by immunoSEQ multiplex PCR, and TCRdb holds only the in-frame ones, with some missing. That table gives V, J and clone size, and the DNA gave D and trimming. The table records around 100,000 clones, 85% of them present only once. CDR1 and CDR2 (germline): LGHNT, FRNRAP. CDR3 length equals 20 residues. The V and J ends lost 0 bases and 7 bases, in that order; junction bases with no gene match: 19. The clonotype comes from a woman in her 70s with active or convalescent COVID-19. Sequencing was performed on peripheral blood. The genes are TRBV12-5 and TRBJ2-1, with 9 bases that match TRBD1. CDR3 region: CASGLVNGFGTGIIGNEQFF. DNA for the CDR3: TGTGCTAGTGGTTTGGTGAACGGGTTTGGGACAGGGATTATAGGGAATGAGCAGTTCTTC.